The clone carrying this T cell receptor beta chain came up many times. Its antigen is currently unknown. TCRdb processed the 5' RACE reads anew with MiXCR; each CDR3 protein has one entry. The data show 100,000 to 150,000 distinct CDR3 sequences, with about 6.4% seen just once and 10% to 15% held by the top ten. These data are taken from a study of CD8 T cells in ankylosing spondylitis. General study points: A CD8+ phenotype characterized the disease-linked clones, which were relatively rare in peripheral blood.

The sequence derives from a male donor with ankylosing spondylitis or in good health (not recorded which). Source material: blood, either unsorted or a sorted T cell fraction (not recorded which).

The CDR3 sequence: CSVEFTYNEQFF. The CDR3 DNA reads as TGCAGCGTTGAATTTACCTACAATGAGCAGTTCTTC. The chain employs TRBV29-1 and TRBJ2-1, with D unresolved. Germline V CDR1 and CDR2: SQVTM, ANQGSEA. CDR3 length: 12 amino acids. The V gene lost 2 bases and the J gene lost 2 bases, with 4 bases spanning the gap.